What follows describes a single T cell receptor (beta chain). The antigen remains undetermined. The data stem from a study of T cells in localized non-small cell lung cancer. Overall study results and limits: Multi-region tumor sequencing was not done, so intratumor heterogeneity could not be excluded. Adjacent uninvolved lung had the highest clonality, suggesting focused antigen responses. Across samples, adjacent lung featured a median around 56 of the top 100 tumor clones.

TCRdb's table, derived via immunoSEQ multiplex PCR, lists solely in-frame clones and lacks some. In the table there are tens of thousands of clones, about four fifths of which are singletons. The V gene end was trimmed by 5 bases and the J gene end by 10 bases; junction bases not matched to a gene: 3. The germline V gene has CDR1 SGHTA and CDR2 FQGNSA. This CDR3 is 14 amino acids long. This sequence joins TRBV7-2 and TRBJ2-1; 15 bases are a match to TRBD2. The TCR originated in a man aged 35-69 years with stage II lung adenocarcinoma. Here the sequenced sample was PBMCs, taken before any cancer treatment. The DNA for the CDR3 is TGTGCCAGCAGCCCCGGACTAGCGGGGGGGGAGCAGTTCTTC. It encodes CASSPGLAGGEQFF.